These T cell receptor beta chains were read from a single sample in a study of T cell changes during pregnancy in multiple sclerosis. Produced via immunoSEQ multiplex PCR; TCRdb's table is partial and in-frame only. The profile shows around 86,000 clones, 80% to 95% of them singletons. The input for sequencing was peripheral blood, taken in the first trimester of pregnancy. The receptors shown here come from a female donor with multiple sclerosis, enrolled in a pregnancy study. CDR3s include the opening cysteine and the closing phenylalanine or tryptophan. A D gene is named only where the DNA matches it firmly. Expanded clones are given a class, and other clones once, few, many or no size at all.

>TRBV4-2|TRBJ1-1|.|.
TGTGCCAGCAGCCAAGAAAGATTCAGGCCCCCGGGAGGAGCTTTCTTT
CASSQERFRPPGGAFF
>TRBV10-3|TRBJ2-7|.|.
TGTGCCACCGCACTTACTCCCTACGAGCAGTACTTC
CATALTPYEQYF
>TRBV11-2|TRBJ2-2|TRBD2|.
TGTGCCAGCAGCAGACTAGCGGGAGCCGGGGAGCTGTTTTTT
CASSRLAGAGELFF
>TRBV7-2|TRBJ1-1|.|.
TGTGCCAGCAGCTCCCGGGGTCGGATCACTGAAGCTTTCTTT
CASSSRGRITEAFF
>TRBV19|TRBJ1-1|.|.
TGTGCCAGTAGTATAACTACTCGCGGTCCTGAAGCTTTCTTT
CASSITTRGPEAFF
>TRBV6-1|TRBJ2-1|TRBD2|.
TGTGCCAGCAGTGTGAAATTTGCGGGGGGTCGATACAATGAGCAGTTCTTC
CASSVKFAGGRYNEQFF
>TRBV28|TRBJ1-1|TRBD1|.
TGTGCCAGCAGTTTCGTGTTAGGGGGCGCTTCCGAAGCTTTCTTT
CASSFVLGGASEAFF
>TRBV5-1|TRBJ2-4|TRBD2|.
TGCGCCAGCAGCTCGGCTAGCGGCAAAAACATTCAGTACTTC
CASSSASGKNIQYF
>TRBV6-5|TRBJ1-2|.|.
TGTGCCAGCAGTGCCCAGGGTGGCAGCTATGGCTACACCTTC
CASSAQGGSYGYTF
>TRBV28|TRBJ1-5|TRBD1|.
TGTGCCAGCAGATACCGGGACAGGGGGGGGCAGCCCCAGCATTTT
CASRYRDRGGQPQHF
>TRBV9|TRBJ2-2|.|.
TGTGCCAGCAGCGTAGGTCTAGCGGGGGAGCTGTTTTTT
CASSVGLAGELFF
>TRBV2|TRBJ2-2|TRBD1|few
TGTGCCAGCAGTACAGGGGTCGACACCGGGGAGCTGTTTTTT
CASSTGVDTGELFF
>TRBV28|TRBJ2-7|TRBD2|.
TGTGCCAGCAGTTTACCACTAGCGGGAGCGAGGTACGAGCAGTACTTC
CASSLPLAGARYEQYF
>TRBV30|TRBJ1-4|.|.
TGTGCCTGGCAGACTCAAAAAGAGGAAAAACTGTTTTTT
CAWQTQKEEKLFF
>TRBV20-1|TRBJ2-1|TRBD2|.
TGCAGTGCTGGGGGTAGCGGGAGAAAGTTCTTC
CSAGGSGRKFF
>TRBV2|TRBJ2-3|.|.
TGTGCCAGCAGTCCCCTGAGAGGGACAGATACGCAGTATTTT
CASSPLRGTDTQYF
>TRBV28|TRBJ2-7|TRBD1|once
TGTGCCAGCAGTCTATCCGGGACAGTGGGTAGGGAGCAGTACTTC
CASSLSGTVGREQYF
>TRBV19|TRBJ2-2|TRBD2|.
TGTGCCAGTACCCTACTAGCGCCTGCGAACACCGGGGAGCTGTTTTTT
CASTLLAPANTGELFF
>TRBV9|TRBJ2-3|.|.
TGTGCCAGCAGCGGTACAGGGCCAGATACGCAGTATTTT
CASSGTGPDTQYF
>TRBV4-3|TRBJ1-1|.|.
TGCGCCAGCAGCCAACAAACCACAGGGTTTACTGAAGCTTTCTTT
CASSQQTTGFTEAFF
>TRBV7-6|TRBJ2-2|TRBD2|.
TGTGCCAGCAGCATACCCCGGGGGGGCACCGGGGAGCTGTTTTTT
CASSIPRGGTGELFF
>TRBV2|TRBJ2-3|TRBD2|.
TGTGCCAGCAGCGACTACGGACTAGCGGGAGCCCCAGATACGCAGTATTTT
CASSDYGLAGAPDTQYF
>TRBV19|TRBJ1-1|.|once
TGTGCCAGTAGTATAAGGGGTTCTGAAGCTTTCTTT
CASSIRGSEAFF
>TRBV28|TRBJ2-4|.|.
TGTGCCAGCAGTTGGCGAGGTGGCAAAAGAAACATTCAGTACTTC
CASSWRGGKRNIQYF
>TRBV7-8|TRBJ1-4|.|.
TGTGCCAGCAGCTACAGTACTGCAACTAATGAAAAACTGTTTTTT
CASSYSTATNEKLFF
>TRBV29-1|TRBJ1-1|TRBD1|.
TGCAGCGTTGAAGATCGGACAGGGGTGACTGAAGCTTTCTTT
CSVEDRTGVTEAFF
>TRBV6-6|TRBJ1-1|TRBD1|.
TGTGCCAGCAGTTACGGGACAGGGGGACCTGAAGCTTTCTTT
CASSYGTGGPEAFF
>TRBV6-6|TRBJ1-2|.|.
TGTGCCAGCAGTTACCCACAGGGTGATGGCTACACCTTC
CASSYPQGDGYTF
>TRBV10-3|TRBJ1-1|.|once
TGTGCCATCAGTGATAGTTATCAGGGATGGGATGAAGCTTTCTTT
CAISDSYQGWDEAFF
>TRBV6-5|TRBJ2-2|TRBD1|.
TGTGCCAGCAGCCTGACAGGGACCGGGGAGCTGTTTTTT
CASSLTGTGELFF
>TRBV5-4|TRBJ2-1|TRBD1|.
TGTGCCAGCAGCTTGCGGTCCGGGACAGGCGGTAATGAGCAGTTCTTC
CASSLRSGTGGNEQFF
>TRBV11-2|TRBJ2-5|TRBD2|.
TGTGCCAGCAGCTTAGGGTTAGCGGGAGTGGAAGAGACCCAGTACTTC
CASSLGLAGVEETQYF
>TRBV28|TRBJ2-7|.|.
TGTGCCAGCATCCCTGGGGCAGGGGCGGTACACGAGCAGTACTTC
CASIPGAGAVHEQYF
>TRBV30|TRBJ1-5|.|.
TGTGCCTGGGACACGGGCCCCTTGAGGGGCAATCAGCCCCAGCATTTT
CAWDTGPLRGNQPQHF
>TRBV15|TRBJ2-1|TRBD2|.
TGTGCCACCAGCACGCGGGGGGTTGGTGAGCAGTTCTTC
CATSTRGVGEQFF
>TRBV5-1|TRBJ2-2|TRBD1|.
TGCGCCAGCAGCCCGGGACAGGGTCGGACCGGGGAGCTGTTTTTT
CASSPGQGRTGELFF
>TRBV11-2|TRBJ2-7|TRBD1|.
TGTGCCAGCAGCGAGGGACAGGGGGCGCGTATCAAGCAGTACTTC
CASSEGQGARIKQYF
>TRBV27|TRBJ2-7|TRBD2|.
TGTGCCAGCAGGGGGACTAGCGGCCTCCTTGGGCAGTACTTC
CASRGTSGLLGQYF
>TRBV27|TRBJ1-1|.|.
TGTGCCAGCAGTGTATCCAGGGCGAACACTGAAGCTTTCTTT
CASSVSRANTEAFF
>TRBV6-4|TRBJ1-5|TRBD1|.
TGTGCCATCCGAAGCGGACAGGGGCAGCCCCAGCATTTT
CAIRSGQGQPQHF
>TRBV6-4|TRBJ2-1|.|once
TGTGCCAGCAGAACAGTCTTTGATGAGCAGTTCTTC
CASRTVFDEQFF
>TRBV7-8|TRBJ1-2|.|.
TGTGCCAGCAGCTTAGCGGGGGCCTGGGATGGCTACACCTTC
CASSLAGAWDGYTF
>TRBV7-9|TRBJ1-5|.|.
TGTGCCAGCAGCTCGACCACGGGGGTGAGGGGCAATCAGCCCCAGCATTTT
CASSSTTGVRGNQPQHF
>TRBV7-9|TRBJ2-2|TRBD1|.
TGTGCCAGCAGCTTAACAGGGGGCGCGAGGAACACCGGGGAGCTGTTTTTT
CASSLTGGARNTGELFF
>TRBV4-1|TRBJ2-1|.|.
TGCGCCAGCAGCCAAGATGGGGCCCTAGTTAGCTCCTACAATGAGCAGTTCTTC
CASSQDGALVSSYNEQFF
>TRBV11-2|TRBJ1-1|.|.
TGTGCCAGCAGCTTACCGGAGGAAGCTTTCTTT
CASSLPEEAFF
>TRBV7-8|TRBJ1-6|.|.
TGTGCCAGCAGCTTAAACACAGGGTCTAATTCACCCCTCCACTTT
CASSLNTGSNSPLHF
>TRBV30|TRBJ2-1|TRBD2|.
TGTGCCTGGAGTGTTCTAGCGGGTCACAATGAGCAGTTCTTC
CAWSVLAGHNEQFF
>TRBV7-9|TRBJ2-7|TRBD1|once
TGTGCCAGCAGCTGGGGGGACAGGGCCTACGAGCAGTACTTC
CASSWGDRAYEQYF
>TRBV19|TRBJ1-1|.|few
TGTGCCAGTAGAAGGGGTTTTTCAGAAGCTTTCTTT
CASRRGFSEAFF
>TRBV6-1|TRBJ1-5|TRBD1|once
TGTGCCAGCAGTGAAACCCCGGGACAGGGCAATCAGCCCCAGCATTTT
CASSETPGQGNQPQHF
>TRBV7-2|TRBJ2-3|.|.
TGTGCCAGCAGCTTTTACAGGAGAGATACGCAGTATTTT
CASSFYRRDTQYF
>TRBV7-8|TRBJ1-1|.|once
TGTGCCAGCACTCGGGGTACTGGACGGACCACTGAAGCTTTCTTT
CASTRGTGRTTEAFF
>TRBV2|TRBJ2-2|TRBD1|.
TGTGCCAGCAACGGACAGGGACGGAACACCGGGGAGCTGTTTTTT
CASNGQGRNTGELFF
>TRBV5-1|TRBJ2-4|.|once
TGCGCCAGCAGCTTGGCCGGGACTTTTCTAGCCAAAAACATTCAGTACTTC
CASSLAGTFLAKNIQYF
>TRBV7-8|TRBJ1-5|.|.
TGTGCCAGCAGCTTAAATTCGGACACTCGCAATCAGCCCCAGCATTTT
CASSLNSDTRNQPQHF
>TRBV11-3|TRBJ2-3|.|.
TGTGCCAGCAGCTTAGGGTCATTTGAGACAGATACGCAGTATTTT
CASSLGSFETDTQYF
>TRBV2|TRBJ2-7|.|few
TGTGCCGCGGGCTCCTACGAGCAGTACTTC
CAAGSYEQYF
>TRBV4-1|TRBJ2-3|.|.
TGCGCCAGCAGCCAAGATAGTGGCACAGATACGCAGTATTTT
CASSQDSGTDTQYF